The rows below give T cell receptor beta chains drawn from one sample of a study of CD8 T cells in Susac syndrome. Using its own MiXCR run on the immunoSEQ multiplex PCR reads, TCRdb lists one record per CDR3 protein. The sample records over 65,000 distinct CDR3 sequences, 85% to 95% being singletons. Sequenced: CD4+ T cells from PBMCs. These receptor sequences come from a human donor with Susac syndrome. Both conserved end residues are part of each CDR3. D genes are given only for firm matches. Expanded clones get a size class; other rows say once, few or many, or leave the size out.

>TRBJ2-1|.|15|TRBD2|TRBV5-1
CASGIAGGPGDEQFF
TGCGCCAGCGGCATAGCGGGAGGGCCAGGCGATGAGCAGTTCTTC
>TRBJ2-7|.|13|.|TRBV19
CASSIDRGYEQYF
TGTGCCAGTAGTATCGACAGAGGTTACGAGCAGTACTTC
>TRBJ2-5|.|15|.|TRBV9
CASSRRQGGEETQYF
TGTGCCAGCAGCAGAAGACAGGGAGGGGAGGAGACCCAGTACTTC
>TRBJ1-2|.|11|.|TRBV6-6
CASSPTYGYTF
TGTGCCAGTTCGCCTACGTATGGCTACACCTTC
>TRBJ2-1|.|16|TRBD2|TRBV25-1
CASSEGGLAGRNEQFF
TGTGCCAGCAGTGAAGGCGGACTAGCCGGGCGCAATGAGCAGTTCTTC
>TRBJ2-7|.|14|TRBD1|TRBV27
CASRVQGAVDEQYF
TGTGCCAGCAGGGTACAGGGGGCTGTGGACGAGCAGTACTTC
>TRBJ2-6|once|19|TRBD1|TRBV18
CASSPPQGQGASGANVLTF
TGTGCCAGCTCACCTCCTCAAGGCCAGGGGGCCTCTGGGGCCAACGTCCTGACTTTC
>TRBJ2-3|.|14|.|TRBV12-3/TRBV12-4
CASGIVGWTDTQYF
TGTGCCAGCGGCATAGTCGGTTGGACAGATACGCAGTATTTT
>TRBJ2-1|.|15|TRBD2|TRBV24-1
CATSTTSGGSNEQFF
TGTGCCACCAGCACGACTAGCGGGGGGAGCAATGAGCAGTTCTTC
>TRBJ1-1|once|13|.|TRBV6-1
CASRQGTNTEAFF
TGTGCCAGCAGACAGGGTACGAACACTGAAGCTTTCTTT
>TRBJ1-3|.|16|.|TRBV19
CASSIKQGGSGNTIYF
TGTGCCAGTAGTATAAAACAGGGCGGCTCTGGAAACACCATATATTTT
>TRBJ1-2|.|13|TRBD1|TRBV20-1
CSAILGGNYGYTF
TGCAGTGCTATCTTAGGGGGCAACTATGGCTACACCTTC
>TRBJ2-5|.|15|.|TRBV20-1
CSARERTGFQETQYF
TGCAGTGCTAGAGAGCGGACGGGCTTTCAAGAGACCCAGTACTTC
>TRBJ1-5|.|15|TRBD1|TRBV6-1
CASRADRAGNQPQHF
TGTGCCAGCAGGGCAGACAGGGCCGGCAATCAGCCCCAGCATTTT
>TRBJ2-5|once|17|TRBD2|TRBV9
CASSLQGAGARRRTQYF
TGTGCCAGCAGCCTGCAAGGAGCGGGGGCCCGGCGGCGGACCCAGTACTTC
>TRBJ2-5|.|19|TRBD2|TRBV25-1
CASSASGLAGGGYQETQYF
TGTGCCAGCAGTGCCTCAGGACTAGCGGGAGGGGGGTACCAAGAGACCCAGTACTTC
>TRBJ2-1|.|16|TRBD2|TRBV6-2/TRBV6-3
CASSYYVAGVGNEQFF
TGTGCCAGCAGTTATTACGTAGCGGGAGTAGGCAATGAGCAGTTCTTC
>TRBJ1-2|.|14|.|TRBV19
CASTIAQGKYGYTF
TGTGCCAGTACCATCGCTCAGGGTAAATATGGCTACACCTTC
>TRBJ1-1|.|14|.|TRBV12-3/TRBV12-4
CASSKPWINTEAFF
TGTGCCAGCAGCAAACCTTGGATTAACACTGAAGCTTTCTTT
>TRBJ1-5|.|13|.|TRBV12-3/TRBV12-4
CASSLDGYQPQHF
TGTGCCAGCAGTTTGGACGGTTATCAGCCCCAGCATTTT
>TRBJ2-7|.|14|.|TRBV12-3/TRBV12-4
CASRGLLPSYEQYF
TGTGCCAGCAGGGGACTTTTACCCTCCTACGAGCAGTACTTC
>TRBJ2-2|.|16|.|TRBV27
CASRLHSGANTGELFF
TGTGCCAGCAGACTCCACTCTGGGGCGAACACCGGGGAGCTGTTTTTT
>TRBJ2-7|once|14|.|TRBV12-3/TRBV12-4
CASSVLLPPYEQYF
TGTGCCAGCAGTGTCCTCCTTCCCCCCTACGAGCAGTACTTC
>TRBJ2-6|.|16|.|TRBV7-2
CASSFIGGPGANVLTF
TGTGCCAGCAGCTTCATCGGGGGCCCCGGGGCCAACGTCCTGACTTTC
>TRBJ2-1|.|15|TRBD1|TRBV6-2/TRBV6-3
CASRGSGQGYNEQFF
TGTGCCAGCCGAGGCTCGGGACAGGGATACAATGAGCAGTTCTTC
>TRBJ2-2|.|13|.|TRBV7-6
CASQGGTTGELFF
TGTGCCAGCCAGGGCGGGACTACCGGGGAGCTGTTTTTT
>TRBJ2-4|.|14|.|TRBV20-1
CSARPLGAKNIQYF
TGCAGTGCTAGACCGCTCGGGGCCAAAAACATTCAGTACTTC
>TRBJ1-6|.|13|.|TRBV4-3
CASSSLEGSPLHF
TGCGCCAGCAGCTCTTTGGAGGGCTCACCCCTCCACTTT
>TRBJ2-2|.|15|TRBD2|TRBV3-1
CASNQRTSGTGELFF
TGTGCCAGCAACCAACGGACTAGCGGCACCGGGGAGCTGTTTTTT
>TRBJ2-7|.|16|.|TRBV6-5
CASSYRSGQGGYEQYF
TGTGCCAGCAGTTACAGGTCGGGCCAGGGAGGCTACGAGCAGTACTTC
>TRBJ2-5|once|15|TRBD2|TRBV7-6
CASSSNSGGIETQYF
TGTGCCAGCAGCTCAAATAGCGGGGGGATTGAGACCCAGTACTTC
>TRBJ2-5|.|13|.|TRBV10-3
CAISRPTQETQYF
TGTGCCATCAGTAGACCCACACAAGAGACCCAGTACTTC
>TRBJ1-1|.|13|.|TRBV29-1
CSVVPRDVNEAFF
TGCAGCGTTGTCCCCCGGGACGTGAACGAAGCTTTCTTT
>TRBJ1-4|.|14|.|TRBV19
CASSIGTAQEKLFF
TGTGCCAGTAGTATCGGGACGGCCCAAGAAAAACTGTTTTTT
>TRBJ2-5|.|14|TRBD1|TRBV3-1
CASSSDRGTETQYF
TGTGCCAGCAGCTCGGACAGGGGGACCGAGACCCAGTACTTC
>TRBJ2-6|few|15|.|TRBV7-9
CASSSQGVRANVLTF
TGTGCCAGCAGCTCCCAGGGTGTTCGGGCCAACGTCCTGACTTTC
>TRBJ2-1|.|13|.|TRBV20-1
CSARDSGGHEQFF
TGCAGTGCTAGAGATTCTGGGGGGCATGAGCAGTTCTTC
>TRBJ1-4|.|15|.|TRBV5-1
CASSFGGNINEKLFF
TGCGCCAGCAGCTTTGGCGGAAACATTAATGAAAAACTGTTTTTT
>TRBJ2-1|.|15|.|TRBV29-1
CSVARRPDDTNEQFF
TGCAGCGTTGCCCGTCGGCCCGACGATACAAATGAGCAGTTCTTC
>TRBJ1-4|.|14|.|TRBV7-2
CASSRPKQGGKLFF
TGTGCCAGCAGCCGACCAAAACAGGGCGGGAAACTGTTTTTT
>TRBJ2-1|.|13|.|TRBV19
CASTGRATNEQFF
TGTGCCAGTACTGGCCGAGCTACCAATGAGCAGTTCTTC
>TRBJ1-5|.|14|.|TRBV18
CASSPKEGNQPQHF
TGTGCCAGCTCACCAAAGGAGGGCAATCAGCCCCAGCATTTT
>TRBJ2-1|.|15|.|TRBV29-1
CSVEDRRVTYNEQFF
TGCAGCGTTGAAGACCGACGGGTAACCTACAATGAGCAGTTCTTC
>TRBJ2-3|.|15|.|TRBV14
CASSQDRPITDTQYF
TGTGCCAGCAGCCAGGACAGACCAATCACAGATACGCAGTATTTT
>TRBJ2-7|.|16|TRBD2|TRBV15
CATSNSSGGAKSEQYF
TGTGCCACCAGCAATTCTAGCGGGGGGGCTAAAAGCGAGCAGTACTTC
>TRBJ2-7|.|15|.|TRBV30
CAWMARDRLTYEQYF
TGTGCCTGGATGGCCCGGGACCGTCTCACCTACGAGCAGTACTTC
>TRBJ1-4|once|14|TRBD1|TRBV28
CASSPPGQVEKLFF
TGTGCCAGCAGTCCTCCGGGACAGGTTGAAAAACTGTTTTTT
>TRBJ2-3|.|15|TRBD2|TRBV5-1
CASSSGTSGTDTQYF
TGCGCCAGCAGCTCCGGGACTAGCGGAACAGATACGCAGTATTTT
>TRBJ2-7|.|15|.|TRBV5-1
CASSPVGPSEGEQYF
TGCGCCAGCAGCCCGGTGGGTCCCTCGGAGGGCGAGCAGTACTTC
>TRBJ1-6|once|16|TRBD1|TRBV10-3
CAISDDRALYNSPLHF
TGTGCCATCAGTGACGACAGGGCACTCTATAATTCACCCCTCCACTTT
>TRBJ2-2|.|16|.|TRBV9
CASSVGATHGPGELFF
TGTGCCAGCAGCGTAGGTGCTACCCACGGCCCCGGGGAGCTGTTTTTT
>TRBJ1-2|.|11|.|TRBV6-5
CASTPGYGYTF
TGTGCCAGCACACCGGGCTATGGCTACACCTTC
>TRBJ1-3|.|15|.|TRBV24-1
CATSDGGDRPDTIYF
TGTGCCACCAGTGATGGCGGGGACCGGCCGGACACCATATATTTT
>TRBJ1-1|.|15|TRBD1|TRBV6-5
CASSYSQGVNTEAFF
TGTGCCAGCAGTTACTCGCAGGGGGTGAACACTGAAGCTTTCTTT
>TRBJ1-1|.|15|.|TRBV5-1
CASSLAQNLNTEAFF
TGCGCCAGCAGCTTGGCGCAGAACCTGAACACTGAAGCTTTCTTT
>TRBJ2-7|.|13|.|TRBV20-1
CSASGSPSYEQYF
TGCAGTGCTAGCGGGAGCCCCTCCTACGAGCAGTACTTC
>TRBJ1-1|.|14|TRBD1|TRBV29-1
CSVGGNRGLTEAFF
TGCAGCGTTGGGGGGAACAGGGGGTTAACTGAAGCTTTCTTT
>TRBJ1-2|.|14|.|TRBV5-1
CASRWGQENYGYTF
TGCGCCAGCCGATGGGGGCAGGAGAACTATGGCTACACCTTC
>TRBJ2-1|.|16|.|TRBV5-1
CASSLVVRGLYNEQFF
TGCGCCAGCAGCTTGGTAGTCAGGGGTCTTTACAATGAGCAGTTCTTC